This T cell receptor beta chain appears in the sequencing data of a study of blood T cell repertoires in COVID-19. TCRdb keeps only in-frame clones here, not all; method: immunoSEQ multiplex PCR. In the table there are 250,000 to 350,000 clones, approximately 89% of which are singletons. This clonotype originated in a woman aged 55-75 years with acute or convalescent COVID-19. The sequenced material came from peripheral blood.

CDR3 protein: CASSLSGQQETQYF. CDR3 nucleotides: TGTGCCAGCAGTTTATCGGGACAGCAAGAGACCCAGTACTTC. V gene TRBV27 combines with J gene TRBJ2-5, with 7 positions matching TRBD1. Germline assignment: CDR1 MNHEY and CDR2 SMNVEV (reference sequence). The CDR3 length is 14 residues. Losses at the gene ends were 0 bases for V and 2 bases for J; bases not matched to a gene: 0.